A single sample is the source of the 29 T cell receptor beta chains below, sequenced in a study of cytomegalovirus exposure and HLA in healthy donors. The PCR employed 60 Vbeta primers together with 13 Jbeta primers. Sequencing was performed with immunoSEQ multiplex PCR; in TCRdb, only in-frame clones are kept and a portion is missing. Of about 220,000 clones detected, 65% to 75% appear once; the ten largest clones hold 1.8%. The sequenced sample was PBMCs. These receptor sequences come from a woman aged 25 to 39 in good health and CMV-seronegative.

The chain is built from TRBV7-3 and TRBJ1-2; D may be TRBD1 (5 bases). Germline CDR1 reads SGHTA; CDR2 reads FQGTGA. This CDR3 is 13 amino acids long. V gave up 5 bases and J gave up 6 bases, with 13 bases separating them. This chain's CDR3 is CASSQEGFDGYTF. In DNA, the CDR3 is TGTGCCAGCAGCCAGGAGGGGTTCGATGGCTACACCTTC.

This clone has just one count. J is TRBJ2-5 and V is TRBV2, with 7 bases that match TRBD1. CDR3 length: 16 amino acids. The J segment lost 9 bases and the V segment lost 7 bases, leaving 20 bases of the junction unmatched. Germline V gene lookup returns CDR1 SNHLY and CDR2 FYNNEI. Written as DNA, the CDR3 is TGTGCCAGCATCCTGACAGGGTTCACCCCTCTGTCGGCCCAGTACTTC. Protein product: CASILTGFTPLSAQYF.

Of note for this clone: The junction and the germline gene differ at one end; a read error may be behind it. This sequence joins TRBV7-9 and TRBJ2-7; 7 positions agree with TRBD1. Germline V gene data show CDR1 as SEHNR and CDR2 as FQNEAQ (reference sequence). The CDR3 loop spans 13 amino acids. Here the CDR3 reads CSSSLPGGLEQYF. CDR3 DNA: TGTTCCAGCAGCTTGCCAGGGGGTCTCGAGCAGTACTTC.

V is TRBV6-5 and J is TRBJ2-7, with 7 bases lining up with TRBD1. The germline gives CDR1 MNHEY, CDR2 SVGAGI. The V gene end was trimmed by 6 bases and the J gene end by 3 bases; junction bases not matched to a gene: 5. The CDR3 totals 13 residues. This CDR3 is CASRGQVLYEQYF. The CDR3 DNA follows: TGTGCCAGCAGAGGACAGGTTCTCTACGAGCAGTACTTC.

The CDR3 DNA reads TGCGCCAGCAGCTTGATCGCCGGGACAGGGGGCGAGCAGTACTTC. It is translated as CASSLIAGTGGEQYF. The V gene is TRBV5-1, the J gene TRBJ2-5; 11 bases fit TRBD1. The end of the DNA aligns better with TRBJ2-7, so the J call may be wrong. Germline values: CDR1 SGHRS, CDR2 YFSETQ. The CDR3 is made up of 15 amino acids.

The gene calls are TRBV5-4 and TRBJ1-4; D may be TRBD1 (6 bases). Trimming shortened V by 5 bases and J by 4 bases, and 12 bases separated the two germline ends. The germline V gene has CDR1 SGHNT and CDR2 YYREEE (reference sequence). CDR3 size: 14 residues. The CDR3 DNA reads TGTGCCAGCAGTCTGGACAGTTATAATGAAAAACTGTTTTTT. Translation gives CASSLDSYNEKLFF. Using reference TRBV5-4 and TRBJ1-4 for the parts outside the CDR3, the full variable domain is ETGVTQSPTHLIKTRGQQVTLRCSSQSGHNTVSWYQQALGQGPQFIFQYYREEENGRGNFPPRFSGLQFPNYSSELNVNALELDDSALYLCASSLDSYNEKLFFGSGTQLSVL.

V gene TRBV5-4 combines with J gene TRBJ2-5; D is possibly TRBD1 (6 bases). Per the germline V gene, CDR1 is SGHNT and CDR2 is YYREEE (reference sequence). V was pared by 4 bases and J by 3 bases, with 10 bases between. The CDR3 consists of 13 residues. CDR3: CASSPGQKETQYF. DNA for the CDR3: TGTGCCAGCAGCCCAGGACAGAAAGAGACCCAGTACTTC.

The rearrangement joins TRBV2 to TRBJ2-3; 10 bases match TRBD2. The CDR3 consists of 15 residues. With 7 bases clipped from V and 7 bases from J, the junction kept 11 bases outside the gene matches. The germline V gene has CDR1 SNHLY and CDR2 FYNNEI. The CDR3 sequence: CASTPQAGGPYTQYF. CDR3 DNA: TGTGCCAGCACCCCCCAAGCGGGGGGGCCTTATACGCAGTATTTT.

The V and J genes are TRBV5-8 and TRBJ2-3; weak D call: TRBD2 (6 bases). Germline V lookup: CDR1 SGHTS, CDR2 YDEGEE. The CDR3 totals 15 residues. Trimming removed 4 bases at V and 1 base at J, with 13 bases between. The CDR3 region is CASSDSGLRTDTQYF. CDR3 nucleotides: TGTGCCAGCAGCGATTCGGGACTCCGCACAGATACGCAGTATTTT.

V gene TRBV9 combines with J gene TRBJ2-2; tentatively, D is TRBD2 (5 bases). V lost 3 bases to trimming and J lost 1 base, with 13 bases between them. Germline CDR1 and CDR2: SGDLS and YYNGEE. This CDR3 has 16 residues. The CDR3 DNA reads TGTGCCAGCAGCGACGGGAACCGAGAGAACACCGGGGAGCTGTTTTTT. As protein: CASSDGNRENTGELFF.

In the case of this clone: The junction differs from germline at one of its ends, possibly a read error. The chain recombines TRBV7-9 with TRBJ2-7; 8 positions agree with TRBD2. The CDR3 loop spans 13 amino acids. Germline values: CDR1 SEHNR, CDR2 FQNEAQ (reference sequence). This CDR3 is CSSSGGLGYEQYF. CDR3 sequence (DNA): TGTTCCAGCAGCGGGGGACTAGGCTACGAGCAGTACTTC.

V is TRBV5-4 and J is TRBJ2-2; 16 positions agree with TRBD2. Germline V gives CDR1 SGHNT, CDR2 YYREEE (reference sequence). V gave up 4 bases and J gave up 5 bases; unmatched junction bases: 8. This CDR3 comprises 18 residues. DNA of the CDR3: TGTGCCAGCAGCCGGGGGACTAGCGGGAGGGCCCAGACCGGGGAGCTGTTTTTT. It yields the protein CASSRGTSGRAQTGELFF.

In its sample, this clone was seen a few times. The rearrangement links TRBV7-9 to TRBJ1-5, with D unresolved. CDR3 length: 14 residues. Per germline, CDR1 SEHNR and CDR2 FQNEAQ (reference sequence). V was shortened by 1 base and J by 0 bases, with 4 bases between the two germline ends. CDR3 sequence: CASSLGDSNQPQHF. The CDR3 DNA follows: TGTGCCAGCAGCTTAGGAGATAGCAATCAGCCCCAGCATTTT.

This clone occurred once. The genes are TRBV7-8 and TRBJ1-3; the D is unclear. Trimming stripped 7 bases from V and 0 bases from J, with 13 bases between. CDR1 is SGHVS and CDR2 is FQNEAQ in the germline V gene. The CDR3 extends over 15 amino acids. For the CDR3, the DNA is TGTGCCAGCACCCTATCCGCATTCTCTGGAAACACCATATATTTT. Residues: CASTLSAFSGNTIYF.

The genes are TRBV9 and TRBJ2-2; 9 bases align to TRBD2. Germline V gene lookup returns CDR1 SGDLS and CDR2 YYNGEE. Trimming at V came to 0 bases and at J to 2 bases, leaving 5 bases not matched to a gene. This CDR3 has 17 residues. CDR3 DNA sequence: TGTGCCAGCAGCGTAGCCAGCGGGGGGCACAACACCGGGGAGCTGTTTTTT. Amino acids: CASSVASGGHNTGELFF.

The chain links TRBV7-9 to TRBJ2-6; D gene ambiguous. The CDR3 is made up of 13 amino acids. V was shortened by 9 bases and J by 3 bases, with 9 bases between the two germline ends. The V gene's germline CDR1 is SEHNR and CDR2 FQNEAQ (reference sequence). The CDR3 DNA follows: TGTGCCAGTTCGTCTAGTGGGGCCAACGTCCTGACTTTC. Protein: CASSSSGANVLTF.

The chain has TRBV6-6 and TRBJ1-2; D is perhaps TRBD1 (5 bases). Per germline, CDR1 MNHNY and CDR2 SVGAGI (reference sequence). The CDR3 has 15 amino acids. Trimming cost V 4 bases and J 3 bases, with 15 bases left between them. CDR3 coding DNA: TGTGCCAGCAGTTCCCTGGAGGGGCTCCACTATGGCTACACCTTC. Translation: CASSSLEGLHYGYTF.

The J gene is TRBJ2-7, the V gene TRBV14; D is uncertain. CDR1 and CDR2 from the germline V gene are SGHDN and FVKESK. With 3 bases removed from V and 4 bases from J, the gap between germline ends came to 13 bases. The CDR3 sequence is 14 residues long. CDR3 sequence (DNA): TGTGCCAGCAGCCAGGAGTTCCGCTTATACGAGCAGTACTTC. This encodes CASSQEFRLYEQYF.

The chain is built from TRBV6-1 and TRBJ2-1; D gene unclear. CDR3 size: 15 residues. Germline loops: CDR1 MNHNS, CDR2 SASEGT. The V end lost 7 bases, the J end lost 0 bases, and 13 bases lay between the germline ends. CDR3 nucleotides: TGTGCCAGCACGTCTGTGCTTAGCTCCTACAATGAGCAGTTCTTC. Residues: CASTSVLSSYNEQFF.

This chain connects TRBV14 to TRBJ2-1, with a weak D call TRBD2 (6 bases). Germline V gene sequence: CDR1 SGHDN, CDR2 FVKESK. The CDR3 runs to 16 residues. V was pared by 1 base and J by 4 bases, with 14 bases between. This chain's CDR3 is CASSQVPTGVYNEQFF. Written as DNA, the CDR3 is TGTGCCAGCAGCCAAGTTCCTACGGGGGTTTACAATGAGCAGTTCTTC.

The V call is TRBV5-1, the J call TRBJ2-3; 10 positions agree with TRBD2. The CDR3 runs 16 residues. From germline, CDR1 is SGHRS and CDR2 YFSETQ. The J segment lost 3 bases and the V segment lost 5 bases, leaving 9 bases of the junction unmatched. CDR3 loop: CASSPQLGLATDTQYF. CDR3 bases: TGCGCCAGCAGTCCGCAACTGGGACTAGCGACAGATACGCAGTATTTT.

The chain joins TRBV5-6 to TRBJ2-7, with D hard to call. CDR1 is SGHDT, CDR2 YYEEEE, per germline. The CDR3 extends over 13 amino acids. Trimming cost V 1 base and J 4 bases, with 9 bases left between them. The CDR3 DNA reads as TGTGCCAGCAGCTTGACCCCGAGTTACGAGCAGTACTTC. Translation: CASSLTPSYEQYF.

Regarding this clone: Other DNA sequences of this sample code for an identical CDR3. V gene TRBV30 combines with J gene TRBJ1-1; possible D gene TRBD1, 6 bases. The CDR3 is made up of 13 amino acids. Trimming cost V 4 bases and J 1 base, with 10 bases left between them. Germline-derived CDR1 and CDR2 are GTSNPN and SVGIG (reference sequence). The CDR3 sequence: CAWKGRGNTEAFF. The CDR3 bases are TGTGCCTGGAAGGGCAGGGGGAACACTGAAGCTTTCTTT.

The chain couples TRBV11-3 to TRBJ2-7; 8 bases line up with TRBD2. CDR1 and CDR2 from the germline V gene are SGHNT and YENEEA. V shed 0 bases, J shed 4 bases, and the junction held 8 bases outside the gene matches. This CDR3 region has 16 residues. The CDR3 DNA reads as TGTGCCAGCAGCTTAGACGGTCGGGGGGGCCTTTACGAGCAGTACTTC. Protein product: CASSLDGRGGLYEQYF.

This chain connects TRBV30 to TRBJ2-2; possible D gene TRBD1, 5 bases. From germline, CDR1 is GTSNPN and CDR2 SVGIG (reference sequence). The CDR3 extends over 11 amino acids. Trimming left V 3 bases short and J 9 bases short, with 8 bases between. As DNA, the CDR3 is TGTGCCTGGAGCGACAGAAGGGAGCTGTTTTTT. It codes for CAWSDRRELFF.

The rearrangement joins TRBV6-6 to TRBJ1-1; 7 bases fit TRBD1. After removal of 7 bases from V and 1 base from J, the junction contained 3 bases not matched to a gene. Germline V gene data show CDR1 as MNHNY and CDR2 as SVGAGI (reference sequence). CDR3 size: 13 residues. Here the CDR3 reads CASTRDRNTEAFF. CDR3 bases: TGTGCCAGCACCCGGGACAGGAACACTGAAGCTTTCTTT.

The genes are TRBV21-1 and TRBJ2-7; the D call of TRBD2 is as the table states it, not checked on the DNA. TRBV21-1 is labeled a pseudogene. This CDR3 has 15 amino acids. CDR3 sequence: CATGERGRAADEQYF. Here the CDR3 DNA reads TGTGCCACCGGGGAGAGAGGGAGGGCCGCGGACGAGCAGTACTTC.

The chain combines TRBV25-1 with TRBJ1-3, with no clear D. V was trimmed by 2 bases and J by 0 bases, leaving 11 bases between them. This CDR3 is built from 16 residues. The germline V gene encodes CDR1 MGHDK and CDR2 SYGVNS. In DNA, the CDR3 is TGTGCCAGCAGTGAAGGGCGGACTACCTCTGGAAACACCATATATTTT. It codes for CASSEGRTTSGNTIYF.

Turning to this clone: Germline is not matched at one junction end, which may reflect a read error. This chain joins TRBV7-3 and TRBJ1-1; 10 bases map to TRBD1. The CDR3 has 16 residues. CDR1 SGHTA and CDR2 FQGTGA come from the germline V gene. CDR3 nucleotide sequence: TGCGCCAGCAGCCCCCGACAGGGGGCGGAGGACACTGAAGCTTTCTTT. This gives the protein CASSPRQGAEDTEAFF. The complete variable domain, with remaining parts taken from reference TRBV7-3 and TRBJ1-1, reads GAGVSQTPSNKVTEKGKYVELRCDPISGHTALYWYRQSLGQGPEFLIYFQGTGAADDSGLPNDRFFAVRPEGSVSTLKIQRTERGDSAVYLCASSPRQGAEDTEAFFGQGTRLTVV.